Listed below are T cell receptor beta chains from one sample, sequenced in a study of OX40 agonist ivuxolimab in advanced cancers. Profiling relied on immunoSEQ multiplex PCR, and the TCRdb table lists in-frame clones only, not all of them. The sample lists 77,000 or so clones, about 92% occurring once. The sample consisted of CD4+ or CD8+ T cells sorted from blood, taken in a trial of the OX40 agonist ivuxolimab. These TCRs come from an adult with an advanced solid tumor such as melanoma, head and neck, liver or kidney cancer. Each CDR3 is given with its conserved first and last residue. The D gene is left open where the match is weak. Clone size, where shown, is once, few, many, or a class for clones that have expanded.

J	size	V	D	DNA	CDR3
TRBJ1-5	.	TRBV5-1	.	TGCGCCAGCAGCCGGGGCACGGAGGAGGCCCAGCATTTT	CASSRGTEEAQHF
TRBJ1-4	.	TRBV5-4	.	TGTGCCAGCAGCTTGGAGGGACGGAAGGGTAATGAAAAACTGTTTTTT	CASSLEGRKGNEKLFF
TRBJ2-3	.	TRBV29-1	TRBD2	TGCAGCGTTGAAAAAGGGAGGGCCATAGATACGCAGTATTTT	CSVEKGRAIDTQYF
TRBJ2-7	once	TRBV7-6	TRBD1	TGTGCCAGCAGTCGACAGGGGTGGTCCGGGGCGTACGAGCAGTACTTC	CASSRQGWSGAYEQYF
TRBJ2-2	once	TRBV11-2	TRBD1	TGTGCCAGCAGCTTAGATGGGACAGGGACCGGGGAGCTGTTTTTT	CASSLDGTGTGELFF
TRBJ1-1	.	TRBV5-1	TRBD1	TGCGCCAGCAGCTTGGGAGGACAGGGCATAACGGGAGCTTTCTTT	CASSLGGQGITGAFF
TRBJ2-2	.	TRBV6-5	.	TGTGCCAGCAGTTCCCGGGGACAGAACACCGGGGAGCTGTTTTTT	CASSSRGQNTGELFF
TRBJ2-1	once	TRBV6-5	TRBD2	TGTGCCAGCAGCCGAAGCGGGAGCTCCTACAATGAGCAGTTCTTC	CASSRSGSSYNEQFF
TRBJ1-2	.	TRBV4-3	TRBD1	TGCGCCAGCAGCCATGAAGGACAGGGGCTGAGAGGCTACACCTTC	CASSHEGQGLRGYTF
TRBJ1-3	.	TRBV6-6	TRBD1	TGTGCCAGCAGCCGAGACAGGGGCCGGGATGGCACCATATATTTT	CASSRDRGRDGTIYF
TRBJ2-5	.	TRBV11-3	TRBD2	TGTGCCAGCAGCGCGGGGACTAGCGGTGAGATACAAGAGACCCAGTACTTC	CASSAGTSGEIQETQYF
TRBJ1-2	.	TRBV7-2	TRBD1	TGTGCCAGCAGCACCCGACAGGGGGTCTATGGCTACACCTTC	CASSTRQGVYGYTF
TRBJ2-3	.	TRBV11-3	TRBD1	TGTGCCAGCAGCTTACAGGGGGCAGATACGCAGTATTTT	CASSLQGADTQYF
TRBJ1-1	.	TRBV7-2	.	TGTGCCAGCAGCTTCAAGGGAGGGGACACTGAAGCTTTCTTT	CASSFKGGDTEAFF
TRBJ2-2	.	TRBV7-3	TRBD2	TGTGCCAGCAGCTCCGTCGCGGGGGCGAACACCGGGGAGCTGTTTTTT	CASSSVAGANTGELFF
TRBJ2-7	.	TRBV7-2	.	TGTGCCAGCACCGTGGGACTCGCTGAATTTCCCTACGAGCAGTACTTC	CASTVGLAEFPYEQYF
TRBJ2-7	.	TRBV10-3	.	TGTGCCATCAGTGAAGGTGGCGGGGCTGGGTCCTACGAGCAGTACTTC	CAISEGGGAGSYEQYF
TRBJ1-2	.	TRBV7-2	TRBD1	TGTGCCAGCAGCTCGGGACAGGGTTATGGCTACACCTTC	CASSSGQGYGYTF
TRBJ2-5	.	TRBV6-6	.	TGTGCCAGCAGTTATGCGGGCCAAGAGACCCAGTACTTC	CASSYAGQETQYF
TRBJ2-7	.	TRBV27	.	TGTGCCAGCAGTTCCCTCGCGCCCTACGAGCAGTACTTC	CASSSLAPYEQYF
TRBJ1-4	.	TRBV6-5	.	TGTGCCACCCGGCCGGTTACTAATGAAAAACTGTTTTTT	CATRPVTNEKLFF
TRBJ1-1	.	TRBV7-3	.	TGTGCCAGCAGCTTAAAGGAAGCTTTCTTT	CASSLKEAFF
TRBJ2-5	.	TRBV11-3	TRBD2	TGTGCCAGCAGCTTAGGGGGCGGGAGGAGGGAGACCCAGTACTTC	CASSLGGGRRETQYF
TRBJ2-3	.	TRBV5-4	.	TGTGCCAGCAGCCTCGGGGGTTCTGCAGATACGCAGTATTTT	CASSLGGSADTQYF
TRBJ2-6	.	TRBV19	TRBD1	TGTGCCAGTAGTATAGATCTCGTCCGGACAGGGGGCTCTGGGGCCAACGTCCTGACTTTC	CASSIDLVRTGGSGANVLTF
TRBJ2-1	.	TRBV29-1	TRBD2	TGCAGCGTTGATTCGAGACTAGCGGCCTACAATGAGCAGTTCTTC	CSVDSRLAAYNEQFF
TRBJ2-5	.	TRBV7-2	.	TGTGCCAGCAGCCCGAGGAGGGGAGGGACCCAGTACTTC	CASSPRRGGTQYF
TRBJ2-7	.	TRBV19	TRBD1	TGTGCCAGTAGTATCACGGGACAGGGCTCCTACGAGCAGTACTTC	CASSITGQGSYEQYF
TRBJ1-4	.	TRBV30	.	TGTGCCTGGAGACCGAGGGGTCATAATGAAAAACTGTTTTTT	CAWRPRGHNEKLFF
TRBJ2-5	.	TRBV4-2	TRBD1	TGTGCCAGCAGCCAAGTCGGACAGGGCTGGGGAGAGACCCAGTACTTC	CASSQVGQGWGETQYF
TRBJ2-3	.	TRBV10-3	.	TGTGCCATCAGTGAGCCCTCCCGAGCAGATACGCAGTATTTT	CAISEPSRADTQYF
TRBJ1-1	few	TRBV29-1	.	TGCAGCGTTGATGAGGACACTGAAGCTTTCTTT	CSVDEDTEAFF
TRBJ2-1	.	TRBV11-3	.	TGTGCCAGCAGCTTAGAATCTCGCGGGATCTACAATGAGCAGTTCTTC	CASSLESRGIYNEQFF
TRBJ2-1	.	TRBV7-8	.	TGTGCCTCGCGGCGGGACAGTTACAATGAGCAGTTCTTC	CASRRDSYNEQFF
TRBJ2-1	.	TRBV10-3	.	TGTGCCATCAGTGAGAATAGTGCCAATGAGCAGTTCTTC	CAISENSANEQFF
TRBJ1-1	.	TRBV2	.	TGTGCCTCCCGGGGGGGAGAGAACACTGAAGCTTTCTTT	CASRGGENTEAFF
TRBJ2-7	.	TRBV7-9	TRBD2	TGTGCCAGCAGCTTAGGAGGGACTAGCTCCTACGAGCAGTACTTC	CASSLGGTSSYEQYF
TRBJ1-2	.	TRBV11-3	TRBD1	TGTGCCAGCGCCGCGACAGGGGCCAATCTCGCTGGCTACACCTTC	CASAATGANLAGYTF